These 30 T cell receptor beta chains were sequenced from one sample in a study of CD8+ T cells in alopecia areata. cDNA prepared by RNA extraction and subsequent reverse transcription served as the template for sequencing. Profiling relied on immunoSEQ multiplex PCR, and the TCRdb table lists in-frame clones only, not all of them. The sample has about 110,000 clones, 45% to 60% seen once; the top ten hold 23%. Sequencing used NKG2D-low CD8+ T cells sorted from blood. These TCRs come from a human donor with alopecia areata.

There are a few counts of this clone. The chain recombines TRBV28 with TRBJ2-7, with TRBD1 identical over 7 bases. CDR3 length: 14 residues. V lost 1 base to trimming and J lost 4 bases; unmatched junction nucleotides: 4. Per the germline V gene, CDR1 is MDHEN and CDR2 is SYDVKM. The CDR3 DNA reads as TGTGCCAGCAGTTTATCTCCAGGGGGTTACGAGCAGTACTTC. Translating it yields CASSLSPGGYEQYF.

The rearrangement joins TRBV5-1 to TRBJ1-5; D is uncertain. V was clipped by 0 bases and J by 4 bases, with 8 bases between them. Germline CDR1 and CDR2: SGHRS and YFSETQ. There are 14 residues in the CDR3. The CDR3 DNA is TGCGCCAGCAGCTTGGCCTACGGGAATCAGCCCCAGCATTTT. Protein: CASSLAYGNQPQHF. Full variable domain (rest looked up from reference TRBV5-1 and TRBJ1-5): KAGVTQTPRYLIKTRGQQVTLSCSPISGHRSVSWYQQTPGQGLQFLFEYFSETQRNKGNFPGRFSGRQFSNSRSEMNVSTLELGDSALYLCASSLAYGNQPQHFGDGTRLSIL.

This chain connects TRBV6-5 to TRBJ1-1; D gene ambiguous. CDR3 length: 13 amino acids. The germline V and J ends were trimmed by 4 bases and 1 base, with 7 bases remaining between them. The germline V gene encodes CDR1 MNHEY and CDR2 SVGAGI. Here the CDR3 reads CASSWGGNTEAFF. The CDR3 bases are TGTGCCAGCAGTTGGGGAGGGAACACTGAAGCTTTCTTT.

This clone was counted only a few times. The chain is built from TRBV7-9 and TRBJ1-1, with 10 bases aligning to TRBD1. Germline CDR1 SEHNR, CDR2 FQNEAQ (reference sequence). The length of the CDR3 is 14 residues. V shed 4 bases and J 5 bases; nucleotides not matched to a gene: 4. Here the CDR3 reads CASSSGTGVTEAFF. The CDR3 DNA reads as TGTGCCAGCAGCTCCGGGACAGGGGTAACTGAAGCTTTCTTT.

The genes are TRBV5-1 and TRBJ1-1, with D tentatively TRBD1 (5 bases). V was trimmed by 0 bases and J by 5 bases, leaving 14 bases between them. Germline CDR1 and CDR2: SGHRS and YFSETQ. The CDR3 spans 15 residues. CDR3 DNA sequence: TGCGCCAGCAGCTTGGTTCCGGGGGTTAAGACTGAAGCTTTCTTT. Its translation is CASSLVPGVKTEAFF.

The V call is TRBV6-6, the J call TRBJ2-1; 7 bases are shared with TRBD2. CDR3 length: 14 amino acids. After removal of 8 bases from V and 7 bases from J, the junction contained 11 bases not matched to a gene. CDR1 MNHNY and CDR2 SVGAGI come from the germline V gene (reference sequence). The CDR3 nucleotides are TGTGCCAGCGAGATCGCGGGAGCTGATAATGAGCAGTTCTTC. This sequence encodes CASEIAGADNEQFF.

This sequence joins TRBV14 and TRBJ1-1; unclear D gene. Trimming left V 2 bases short and J 11 bases short, with 18 bases between. This CDR3 region has 14 residues. Germline V gene lookup returns CDR1 SGHDN and CDR2 FVKESK. This chain's CDR3 is CASSQLVANTVAFF. The CDR3 DNA reads TGTGCCAGCAGCCAATTGGTGGCCAACACGGTCGCTTTCTTT.

This rearrangement joins TRBV4-1 to TRBJ2-2, with D maybe TRBD2 (6 bases). This CDR3 is built from 15 residues. Germline CDR1 reads MGHRA; CDR2 reads YSYEKL. Trimming removed 2 bases at V and 9 bases at J, with 16 bases between. Here the CDR3 DNA reads TGCGCCAGCAGCCAAAGGGACTCCCCTGGCCGGGAGCTGTTTTTT. Its protein product is CASSQRDSPGRELFF.

The chain carries TRBV7-9 and TRBJ2-7; D is unresolved. The CDR3 spans 14 residues. Germline assignment: CDR1 SEHNR and CDR2 FQNEAQ (reference sequence). V lost 5 bases and J lost 4, with 15 bases in between. CDR3 amino acids: CASSRTSDWYEQYF. The CDR3 coding sequence is TGTGCCAGCAGCCGGACCAGTGATTGGTACGAGCAGTACTTC. Together with reference TRBV7-9 and TRBJ2-7, the CDR3 gives the full variable domain: DTGVSQNPRHKITKRGQNVTFRCDPISEHNRLYWYRQTLGQGPEFLTYFQNEAQLEKSRLLSDRFSAERPKGSFSTLEIQRTEQGDSAMYLCASSRTSDWYEQYFGPGTRLTVT.

This clone was seen a handful of times. The J gene is TRBJ1-3, the V gene TRBV5-1; 8 bases map to TRBD1. CDR3 size: 15 residues. Germline V CDR1 and CDR2: SGHRS, YFSETQ. Losses at the gene ends were 4 bases for V and 2 bases for J; bases not matched to a gene: 5. The CDR3 bases are TGCGCCAGCAGCCCCGACAGGGGCCCTGGAAACACCATATATTTT. Translating gives CASSPDRGPGNTIYF.

This chain joins TRBV9 and TRBJ1-2; D is ambiguous. V was trimmed by 4 bases and J by 9 bases, leaving 13 bases between them. The CDR3 is 12 residues long. Germline V gives CDR1 SGDLS, CDR2 YYNGEE. The DNA for the CDR3 is TGTGCCAGCAGCTCTGCCGCCGGGAGCTACACCTTC. Amino acids: CASSSAAGSYTF.

The chain recombines TRBV30 with TRBJ2-7; D is ambiguous. Deletions cut 1 base from V and 2 bases from J, with 3 bases between. This CDR3 has 11 residues. Germline CDR1 GTSNPN, CDR2 SVGIG (reference sequence). The chain's CDR3 is CAWSATYEQYF. As DNA, the CDR3 is TGTGCCTGGAGTGCAACCTACGAGCAGTACTTC.

The genes are TRBV27 and TRBJ1-1, with D tentatively TRBD1 (5 bases). V lost 5 bases and J 3 bases, leaving 13 bases between the germline ends. The CDR3 length is 14 residues. Per germline, CDR1 MNHEY and CDR2 SMNVEV (reference sequence). The CDR3 reads CASSLLRQHTEAFF. The DNA for the CDR3 is TGTGCCAGCAGTCTCCTCCGACAGCACACTGAAGCTTTCTTT.

V and J are TRBV28 and TRBJ2-7; 9 nucleotides agree with TRBD2. There are 14 residues in the CDR3. Unmatched junction bases numbered 5, after V lost 3 bases and J lost 5 bases. Germline V gene sequence: CDR1 MDHEN, CDR2 SYDVKM. CDR3 DNA: TGTGCCAGCAGTTTCGCGGGAGGGCCCCACGAGCAGTACTTC. As protein: CASSFAGGPHEQYF.

This rearrangement joins TRBV9 to TRBJ2-1; TRBD2 agrees at 7 bases. The germline CDR1 and CDR2 sequences are SGDLS and YYNGEE. The CDR3 has 16 amino acids. Trimming took 4 bases from V and 8 from J; bases not matched to a gene: 15. The CDR3 bases are TGTGCCAGCAGCCCGGTCAATGGCGGGAGTAGGGATGAGCAGTTCTTC. Its translation is CASSPVNGGSRDEQFF.

The chain joins TRBV27 to TRBJ2-7, with TRBD2 matching 10 bases. The V and J ends lost 6 bases and 3 bases, in that order; junction bases with no gene match: 5. CDR1 is MNHEY, CDR2 SMNVEV, per germline (reference sequence). The CDR3 contains 14 residues. The CDR3 DNA reads TGTGCCAGCAGGACCGGGACTAGCGACTACGAGCAGTACTTC. Encoded protein: CASRTGTSDYEQYF.

The chain uses TRBV2 and TRBJ1-1; no firm D call. V was shortened by 11 bases and J by 1 base, with 11 bases between the two germline ends. This CDR3 is built from 12 residues. Germline CDR1 and CDR2: SNHLY and FYNNEI. The CDR3, as DNA: TGTGCCTACTACGGCGGGAACACTGAAGCTTTCTTT. Protein product: CAYYGGNTEAFF.

This chain joins TRBV4-2 and TRBJ2-1; the match to TRBD2 covers 7 bases. The CDR3 length is 17 residues. The junction had 11 bases not matched to a gene; V was cut back by 1 base and J by 5 bases. Per germline, CDR1 LGHNA and CDR2 YNFKEQ. The CDR3 DNA sequence: TGTGCCAGCAGCCAAGGGCCGGGAGGTACGTCCGACAATGAGCAGTTCTTC. Protein sequence: CASSQGPGGTSDNEQFF.

The J gene is TRBJ2-5, the V gene TRBV4-1; TRBD2 aligns across 8 bases. Losses at the gene ends were 2 bases for V and 3 bases for J; bases not matched to a gene: 2. Germline CDR1 is MGHRA and CDR2 is YSYEKL. This CDR3 is built from 14 residues. The CDR3 protein is CASSQREGEETQYF. The CDR3 DNA reads TGCGCCAGCAGCCAACGGGAGGGGGAAGAGACCCAGTACTTC.

J is TRBJ2-5 and V is TRBV25-1, with no clear D. V lost 1 base and J lost 5, with 11 bases in between. This CDR3 contains 14 residues. Per germline, CDR1 MGHDK and CDR2 SYGVNS. This CDR3 is CASSEFTYDETQYF. CDR3 in DNA: TGTGCCAGCAGTGAATTCACGTATGACGAGACCCAGTACTTC.

This clone came up a few times. The V gene is TRBV6-5, the J gene TRBJ2-1, with 8 bases matching TRBD2. Germline CDR1 MNHEY, CDR2 SVGAGI. The CDR3 loop spans 13 amino acids. V lost 6 bases, J lost 7 bases, and 5 bases stayed unmatched. CDR3 sequence: CASSPRGANEQFF. In nucleotides, the CDR3 is TGTGCCAGCAGCCCGCGGGGGGCAAATGAGCAGTTCTTC.

The rearrangement links TRBV27 to TRBJ1-5, with a tentative D call TRBD1 (5 bases). The ends were cut back, 6 bases at V and 6 bases at J, with 15 bases in the middle. This CDR3 has 14 amino acids. Germline CDR1 reads MNHEY; CDR2 reads SMNVEV (reference sequence). CDR3 in amino acids: CASSPRGVIQPQHF. In nucleotides, the CDR3 is TGTGCCAGCAGCCCGAGAGGGGTTATTCAGCCCCAGCATTTT.

This chain links TRBV15 with TRBJ2-7; TRBD1 matches 8 bases. The CDR3 totals 12 residues. Germline assignment: CDR1 LNHNV and CDR2 YYDKDF (reference sequence). The ends lost 10 bases at V and 6 bases at J; junction bases unmatched: 8. The CDR3 reads CAISGTGFEQYF. In DNA form, the CDR3 reads TGTGCCATTTCCGGGACAGGCTTCGAGCAGTACTTC.

This clone was counted a single time. The CDR3 is CASSGTASYEQYF. The CDR3 DNA reads TGTGCCAGCAGCGGGACAGCTTCCTACGAGCAGTACTTC. J is TRBJ2-7 and V is TRBV9, with D perhaps TRBD1 (6 bases). Germline V gene lookup returns CDR1 SGDLS and CDR2 YYNGEE. The CDR3 covers 13 residues. V lost 3 bases, J lost 1 base, and 8 bases lay in between.

Remarks on this clone: Other DNA sequences in this sample translate to the same CDR3. DNA of the CDR3: TGCGCCAGCAGCCAGGATACAGGGATAAATCAGCCCCAGCATTTT. Amino acid sequence: CASSQDTGINQPQHF. The gene calls are TRBV5-1 and TRBJ1-5, with D possibly matching TRBD1 (6 bases). The CDR3 consists of 15 residues. V gave up 4 bases and J gave up 4 bases, with 15 bases separating them. The germline V gene has CDR1 SGHRS and CDR2 YFSETQ.

This chain uses TRBV9 with TRBJ2-1; tentative D call: TRBD2 (6 bases). CDR1 is SGDLS and CDR2 is YYNGEE in the germline V gene. Trimming pared 2 bases from V and 8 bases from J, leaving 11 bases between. This CDR3 spans 13 amino acids. The CDR3 DNA follows: TGTGCCAGCAGCGTCACTAGCTATGATGAGCAGTTCTTC. Translating gives CASSVTSYDEQFF.

This clone was found once. The chain couples TRBV7-8 to TRBJ2-5; weak D call: TRBD2 (5 bases). This CDR3 spans 16 amino acids. V was clipped by 1 base and J by 4 bases, with 16 bases between them. The germline V gene has CDR1 SGHVS and CDR2 FQNEAQ. The CDR3 region is CASSLGRGIPPETQYF. CDR3 bases: TGTGCCAGCAGCTTAGGGCGAGGGATCCCTCCAGAGACCCAGTACTTC.

This clone has only a few counts. The genes are TRBV29-1 and TRBJ2-1; no clear D gene. The CDR3 extends over 11 amino acids. The ends were cut back, 3 bases at V and 5 bases at J, with 5 bases in the middle. Per germline, CDR1 SQVTM and CDR2 ANQGSEA. The CDR3 is CSVDFHNEQFF. CDR3 nucleotides: TGCAGCGTTGACTTTCACAATGAGCAGTTCTTC.

This clone showed up just once. V is TRBV9 and J is TRBJ1-5; possibly TRBD1 for D (5 bases). Germline V lookup: CDR1 SGDLS, CDR2 YYNGEE. V was shortened by 3 bases and J by 6 bases, with 16 bases between the two germline ends. The CDR3 totals 15 residues. The CDR3: CASSALGGVSQPQHF. The CDR3 nucleotides read TGTGCCAGCAGCGCTCTTGGGGGGGTAAGTCAGCCCCAGCATTTT. The full variable domain, rest sourced from reference TRBV9 and TRBJ1-5, is DSGVTQTPKHLITATGQRVTLRCSPRSGDLSVYWYQQSLDQGLQFLIQYYNGEERAKGNILERFSAQQFPDLHSELNLSSLELGDSALYFCASSALGGVSQPQHFGDGTRLSIL.

This clone was detected only a few times. V usage is TRBV5-1 and J usage is TRBJ2-1, with D possibly being TRBD1 or TRBD2 (5 bases each). Germline lookup yields CDR1 SGHRS and CDR2 YFSETQ. V lost 3 bases to trimming and J lost 7 bases, with 17 bases between them. The length of the CDR3 is 15 residues. The CDR3 here is CASSSTSGSGNEQFF. Here the CDR3 DNA reads TGCGCCAGCAGCTCGACGTCAGGGTCGGGAAATGAGCAGTTCTTC.